This T cell receptor beta chain was obtained from a study of blood T cell repertoires in COVID-19. Background on the study: Samples taken during acute and convalescent COVID-19 were collected in the United States, Italy and Spain.

The data were produced by immunoSEQ multiplex PCR, yet TCRdb's version contains in-frame clones alone and is incomplete. This repertoire shows approximately 250,000 clones, 86% found once; its top ten account for less than 4.5%. CDR1 and CDR2 from the germline V gene are SGHRS and YFSETQ. The CDR3 spans 15 residues. Trimming took 0 bases from V and 4 from J, leaving 11 bases between them. The genes are TRBV5-1 and TRBJ2-1; D is possibly TRBD2 (7 bases). Sequencing was performed on peripheral blood. The source is a young man with active or convalescent COVID-19. CDR3: CASSLAGGQYNEQFF. CDR3 DNA: TGCGCCAGCAGCTTGGCCGGGGGGCAGTACAATGAGCAGTTCTTC.